These T cell receptor beta chains were read from a single sample in a study of cytomegalovirus exposure and HLA in healthy donors. The assay was immunoSEQ multiplex PCR, and TCRdb's table has in-frame clones only and misses some. The sample holds about 180,000 clones, around 77% seen once. The sample comprised PBMCs. Receptor source: a woman in her thirties in good health and CMV-seronegative. CDR3s include the opening cysteine and the closing phenylalanine or tryptophan. D genes are given only for firm matches. Size tells how often a clone was seen (once, few, many) or the class of an expanded clone, and some rows leave it out.

J: TRBJ2-7; V: TRBV4-1; D: TRBD2; size: -; CDR3: CASSPRGLAGGHVEQYF; DNA: TGCGCCAGCAGCCCCCGAGGTCTAGCGGGGGGGCACGTCGAGCAGTACTTC
J: TRBJ1-3; V: TRBV10-1; D: -; size: -; CDR3: CASSEVGGWGNTIYF; DNA: TGCGCCAGCAGTGAGGTCGGGGGTTGGGGAAACACCATATATTTT
J: TRBJ2-3; V: TRBV18; D: -; size: -; CDR3: CASSKSSTDTQYF; DNA: TGTGCCAGCTCAAAGAGTAGCACAGATACGCAGTATTTT
J: TRBJ2-5; V: TRBV6-5; D: TRBD2; size: -; CDR3: CASTAGLAVQETQYF; DNA: TGTGCCAGCACCGCGGGACTAGCGGTGCAAGAGACCCAGTACTTC
J: TRBJ1-1; V: TRBV29-1; D: -; size: -; CDR3: CSVLGSMNTEAFF; DNA: TGCAGCGTTTTGGGCAGCATGAACACTGAAGCTTTCTTT
J: TRBJ2-2; V: TRBV7-2; D: -; size: -; CDR3: CASSVLRDTGELFF; DNA: TGTGCCAGCAGCGTTTTAAGAGACACCGGGGAGCTGTTTTTT
J: TRBJ2-5; V: TRBV9; D: TRBD2; size: once; CDR3: CASSVGLAGVEETQYF; DNA: TGTGCCAGCAGCGTAGGCCTAGCGGGGGTGGAAGAGACCCAGTACTTC
J: TRBJ1-2; V: TRBV30; D: -; size: few; CDR3: CAWSGEEEVNYGYTF; DNA: TGTGCCTGGAGTGGAGAGGAAGAAGTTAACTATGGCTACACCTTC
J: TRBJ1-2; V: TRBV9; D: TRBD1; size: -; CDR3: CASSPTGTGSYGYTF; DNA: TGTGCCAGCAGCCCCACCGGGACAGGGAGTTATGGCTACACCTTC
J: TRBJ1-4; V: TRBV12-5; D: -; size: -; CDR3: CASGLFDRTTWRARMDEKLFF; DNA: TGTGCTAGTGGTTTGTTTGATCGGACAACCTGGAGGGCACGCATGGATGAAAAACTGTTTTTT
J: TRBJ1-3; V: TRBV6-1; D: TRBD1; size: -; CDR3: CASSADRGRENTIYF; DNA: TGTGCCAGCAGCGCGGACAGGGGGCGAGAGAACACCATATATTTT
J: TRBJ1-2; V: TRBV4-1; D: -; size: -; CDR3: CASTRQFSDYGYPF; DNA: TGCGCCAGCACCCGGCAGTTTTCGGACTATGGCTACCCCTTC
J: TRBJ2-1; V: TRBV2; D: TRBD1; size: -; CDR3: CASSERTGAHEQFF; DNA: TGTGCCAGCAGTGAAAGGACAGGGGCCCATGAGCAGTTCTTC
J: TRBJ2-7; V: TRBV4-1; D: TRBD1; size: -; CDR3: CASSQVSWTGSSYEQYF; DNA: TGCGCCAGCAGCCAAGTCTCGTGGACAGGGAGCTCCTACGAGCAGTACTTC
J: TRBJ2-2; V: TRBV9; D: -; size: -; CDR3: CASNLAGTDGELFF; DNA: TGTGCCAGCAACCTTGCGGGGACGGACGGGGAGCTGTTTTTT
J: TRBJ1-5; V: TRBV6-6; D: TRBD1; size: few; CDR3: CASNDRGAQPQHF; DNA: TGTGCCAGCAACGACAGGGGGGCTCAGCCCCAGCATTTT
J: TRBJ1-5; V: TRBV6-1; D: -; size: -; CDR3: CASSEEGRGRRNQPQHF; DNA: TGTGCCAGCAGTGAAGAAGGGCGGGGGAGACGCAATCAGCCCCAGCATTTT